This paragraph covers one TCR beta chain sequence. Its antigen is unidentified. The source of the sample is a study of T cells in Graves' hyperthyroidism and ophthalmopathy. Study-wide results and limits: In the blood, most expanded thyroid clonotypes above 0.001 appeared as well.

Trimming removed 1 base from V and 3 bases from J, with 7 bases in between. CDR3 length: 13 residues. CDR1 is SEHNR and CDR2 is FQNEAQ in the germline V gene (reference sequence). Diagnostic assessment was based on clinical symptoms, serum thyroxine and TRAb, thyroid ultrasound and orbital computed tomography. Fresh 10 ml peripheral blood yielded PBMCs. The source material, RNA transcripts, was used to amplify TCR beta CDR3 regions. The TCR CDR3 first-round RT-PCR relied on the HTBI primer set. One entry per CDR3 protein, called by TCRdb with MiXCR from the multiplex PCR reads. The sample contains roughly 280,000 distinct CDR3 sequences, around 22% of which appear only once.

Sequencing was carried out using blood. The chain is built from TRBV7-9 and TRBJ2-7; D gene unclear. The source of this sequence is a young man with Graves' ophthalmopathy. DNA for the CDR3: TGTGCCAGCAGCTTAGGGCCCCACTACGAGCAGTACTTC. Amino acid sequence: CASSLGPHYEQYF.